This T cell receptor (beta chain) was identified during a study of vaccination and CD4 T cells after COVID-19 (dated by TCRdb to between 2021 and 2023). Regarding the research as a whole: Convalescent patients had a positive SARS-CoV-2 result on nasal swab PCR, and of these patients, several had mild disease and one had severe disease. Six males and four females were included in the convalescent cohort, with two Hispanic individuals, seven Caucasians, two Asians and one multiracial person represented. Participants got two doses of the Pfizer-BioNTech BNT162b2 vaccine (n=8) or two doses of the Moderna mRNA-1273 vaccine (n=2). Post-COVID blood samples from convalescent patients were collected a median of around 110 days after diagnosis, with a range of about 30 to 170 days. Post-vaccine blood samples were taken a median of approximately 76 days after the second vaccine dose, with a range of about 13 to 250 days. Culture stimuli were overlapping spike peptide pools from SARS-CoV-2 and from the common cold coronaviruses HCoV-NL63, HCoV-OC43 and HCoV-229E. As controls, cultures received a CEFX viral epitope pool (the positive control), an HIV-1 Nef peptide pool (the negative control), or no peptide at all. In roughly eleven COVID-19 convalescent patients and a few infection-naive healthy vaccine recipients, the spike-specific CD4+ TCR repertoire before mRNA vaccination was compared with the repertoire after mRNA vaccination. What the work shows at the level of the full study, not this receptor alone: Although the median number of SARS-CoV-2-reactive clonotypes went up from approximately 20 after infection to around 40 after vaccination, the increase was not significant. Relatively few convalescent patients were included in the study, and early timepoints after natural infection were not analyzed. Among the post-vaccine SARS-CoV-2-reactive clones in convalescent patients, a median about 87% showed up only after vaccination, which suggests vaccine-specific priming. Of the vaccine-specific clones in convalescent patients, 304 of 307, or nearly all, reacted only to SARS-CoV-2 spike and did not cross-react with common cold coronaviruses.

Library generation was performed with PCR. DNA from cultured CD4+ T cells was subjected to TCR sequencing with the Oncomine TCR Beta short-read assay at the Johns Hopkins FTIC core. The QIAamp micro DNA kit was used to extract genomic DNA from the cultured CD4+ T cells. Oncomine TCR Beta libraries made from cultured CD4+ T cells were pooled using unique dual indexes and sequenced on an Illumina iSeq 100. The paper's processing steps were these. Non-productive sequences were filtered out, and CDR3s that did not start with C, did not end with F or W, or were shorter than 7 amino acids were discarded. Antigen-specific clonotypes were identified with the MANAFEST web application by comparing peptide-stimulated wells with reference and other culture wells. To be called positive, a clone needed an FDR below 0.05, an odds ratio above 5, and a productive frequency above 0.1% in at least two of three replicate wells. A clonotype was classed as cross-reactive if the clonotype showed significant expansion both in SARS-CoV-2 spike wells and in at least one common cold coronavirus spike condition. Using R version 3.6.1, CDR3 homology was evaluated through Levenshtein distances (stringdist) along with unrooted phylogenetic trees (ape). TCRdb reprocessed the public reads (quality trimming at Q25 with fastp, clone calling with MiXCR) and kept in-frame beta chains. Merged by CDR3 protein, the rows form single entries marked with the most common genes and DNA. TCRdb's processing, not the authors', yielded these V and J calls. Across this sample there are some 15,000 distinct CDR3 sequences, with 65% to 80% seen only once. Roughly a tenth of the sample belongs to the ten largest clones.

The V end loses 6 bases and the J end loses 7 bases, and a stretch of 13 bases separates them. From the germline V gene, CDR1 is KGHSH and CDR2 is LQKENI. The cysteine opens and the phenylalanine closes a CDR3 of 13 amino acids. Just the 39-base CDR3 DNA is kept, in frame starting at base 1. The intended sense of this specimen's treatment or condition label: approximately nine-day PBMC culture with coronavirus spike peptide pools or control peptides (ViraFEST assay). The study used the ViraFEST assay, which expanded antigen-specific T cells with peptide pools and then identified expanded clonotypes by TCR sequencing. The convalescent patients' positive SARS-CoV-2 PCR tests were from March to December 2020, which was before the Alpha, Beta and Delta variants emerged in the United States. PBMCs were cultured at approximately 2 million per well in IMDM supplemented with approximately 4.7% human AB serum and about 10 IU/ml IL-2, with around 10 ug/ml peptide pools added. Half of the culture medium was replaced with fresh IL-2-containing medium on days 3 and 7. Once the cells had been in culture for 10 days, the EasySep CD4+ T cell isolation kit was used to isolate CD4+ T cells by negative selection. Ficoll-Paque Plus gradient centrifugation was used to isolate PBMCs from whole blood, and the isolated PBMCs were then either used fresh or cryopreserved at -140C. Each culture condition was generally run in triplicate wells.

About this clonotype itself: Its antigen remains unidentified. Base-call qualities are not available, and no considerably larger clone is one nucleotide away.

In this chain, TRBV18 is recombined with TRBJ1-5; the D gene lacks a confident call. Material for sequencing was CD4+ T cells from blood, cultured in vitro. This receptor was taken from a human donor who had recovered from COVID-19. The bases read TGTGCCAGCTCGCCTGGACGGGCCCAGCCCCAGCATTTT. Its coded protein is CASSPGRAQPQHF.